These 20 T cell receptor beta chains came from one sample sequenced in a study of CD8 T cell repertoires and HIV-1 epitope variants (dated by TCRdb to about 2020). Libraries were made using the immunoSEQ multiplex PCR assay. What TCRdb holds here is the immuneACCESS table cut down to in-frame rearrangements. Part of the clones is not present; checked against another copy, under half of the missing clones reflect an unresolved V gene, and the others are unexplained. Present in this sample are 6,000 or so clones, roughly two thirds of which were seen just once. The ten largest clones capture 42% of the sample. Antigens for these TCRs are unknown. The sequenced material came from cultured CD8+ T cells derived from PBMCs. The receptors come from a male donor with HIV.

J is TRBJ2-2 and V is TRBV6-5; tentatively, D is TRBD1 (6 bases). From germline, CDR1 is MNHEY and CDR2 SVGAGI. Between the trimmed V and J ends, which lost 2 bases and 0 bases, there was a span of 10 bases. The CDR3 is 16 amino acids. The CDR3 here is CASSYGAGANTGELFF. CDR3 DNA sequence: TGTGCCAGCAGTTACGGCGCAGGGGCGAACACCGGGGAGCTGTTTTTT.

The chain uses TRBV6-5 and TRBJ2-2, with 9 bases aligning to TRBD1. The CDR3 contains 16 residues. From germline, CDR1 is MNHEY and CDR2 SVGAGI. Trimming took 2 bases from V and 1 from J; bases not matched to a gene: 2. CDR3 sequence reads: CASSYPGQGNTGELFF. The CDR3 region has the DNA TGTGCCAGCAGTTACCCGGGACAGGGGAACACCGGGGAGCTGTTTTTT.

The V call is TRBV6-5, the J call TRBJ2-7; D is possibly TRBD1 (5 bases). The CDR3 consists of 13 residues. Trimming stripped 5 bases from V and 3 bases from J, with 11 bases between. Germline loops: CDR1 MNHEY, CDR2 SVGAGI. The CDR3: CASSPRQSYEQYF. In DNA form, the CDR3 reads TGTGCCAGCAGTCCGAGACAGAGCTACGAGCAGTACTTC.

The sample holds one count of this clone. The rearrangement links TRBV28 to TRBJ1-1; D ambiguous. This CDR3 comprises 14 residues. The germline V and J ends were trimmed by 3 bases and 2 bases, with 10 bases remaining between them. Germline V gives CDR1 MDHEN, CDR2 SYDVKM. The CDR3 bases are TGTGCCAGCAGTTTGGCCGAACTCAACACTGAAGCTTTCTTT. Translated: CASSLAELNTEAFF.

The chain carries TRBV6-5 and TRBJ1-5, with 10 positions matching TRBD1. CDR1 and CDR2 from the germline V gene are MNHEY and SVGAGI. This CDR3 contains 15 residues. V trimming: 5 bases; J trimming: 6 bases; junction bases outside the gene matches: 7. The CDR3: CASSGGQGHSQPQHF. The CDR3 coding sequence is TGTGCCAGCAGTGGGGGACAGGGGCACAGTCAGCCCCAGCATTTT.

This clone was seen a few times. V and J are TRBV7-9 and TRBJ1-2; D call uncertain. CDR3 length: 13 residues. Deletions cut 5 bases from V and 5 bases from J, with 12 bases between. The germline gives CDR1 SEHNR, CDR2 FQNEAQ (reference sequence). For the CDR3, the DNA is TGTGCCAGCAGCCATCACCGGGGTTATGGCTACACCTTC. This codes for CASSHHRGYGYTF.

The chain recombines TRBV7-6 with TRBJ2-7, with 11 bases fitting TRBD2. This CDR3 region has 16 residues. Germline loops: CDR1 SGHVS, CDR2 FNYEAQ. Trimming removed 4 bases from V and 5 bases from J; junction bases left unmatched: 10. In nucleotides, the CDR3 is TGTGCCAGCAGCTCGACCTCGACTAGCGGGGTCAACGAGCAGTACTTC. Its translation is CASSSTSTSGVNEQYF. Full variable domain (outside the CDR3, taken from reference TRBV7-6 and TRBJ2-7): GAGVSQSPRYKVTKRGQDVALRCDPISGHVSLYWYRQALGQGPEFLTYFNYEAQQDKSGLPNDRFSAERPEGSISTLTIQRTEQRDSAMYRCASSSTSTSGVNEQYFGPGTRLTVT.

The rearrangement uses TRBV10-3 and TRBJ2-4, with 10 bases fitting TRBD2. Germline loops: CDR1 ENHRY, CDR2 SYGVKD. V gave up 0 bases and J gave up 3 bases; unmatched junction bases: 11. The CDR3 has 19 residues. The DNA of the CDR3 is TGTGCCATCAGTGAGTCGGGAAGCGGGGGGGCCTCGGGCAAAAACATTCAGTACTTC. Its translation is CAISESGSGGASGKNIQYF.

Of note for this clone: One end of the junction varies from germline; a read error may be responsible. This sequence joins TRBV6-1 and TRBJ2-6; D might be TRBD1 or TRBD2, each matching 5 bases. Germline CDR1 reads MNHNS; CDR2 reads SASEGT. The CDR3 loop spans 17 amino acids. The CDR3 loop reads CAISESLGVSGANVLTF. The DNA for the CDR3 is TGTGCCATCAGTGAGTCTCTGGGGGTATCTGGGGCCAACGTCCTGACTTTC.

The rearrangement links TRBV5-1 to TRBJ2-5; D is unresolved. The DNA end lines up better with TRBJ2-7; the J call may be wrong. This CDR3 has 13 residues. Germline V gene data show CDR1 as SGHRS and CDR2 as YFSETQ. The chain's CDR3 is CASSLVYSYEQYF. CDR3 coding DNA: TGCGCCAGCAGCTTGGTATATTCCTACGAGCAGTACTTC.

The gene calls are TRBV27 and TRBJ2-2; no firm D call. The CDR3 sequence is 12 residues long. Germline lookup yields CDR1 MNHEY and CDR2 SMNVEV (reference sequence). Trimming took off 6 bases at V and 6 bases at J, with 8 bases between the two ends. Here the CDR3 reads CASRINPGELFF. CDR3 DNA: TGTGCCAGCAGAATTAACCCCGGGGAGCTGTTTTTT.

This clone was seen a few times. The chain employs TRBV5-1 and TRBJ2-1, with D possibly TRBD1 on 5 matching bases. The germline V gene has CDR1 SGHRS and CDR2 YFSETQ. This CDR3 comprises 18 residues. V was cut by 2 bases and J by 4 bases, with 22 bases left in between. For the CDR3, the DNA is TGCGCCAGCAGCTTAAGGGTCCCGGGCAGGGATCGTTACAATGAGCAGTTCTTC. Protein product: CASSLRVPGRDRYNEQFF.

The chain couples TRBV7-2 to TRBJ2-2; 7 nucleotides align to TRBD2. The germline CDR1 and CDR2 sequences are SGHTA and FQGNSA. The CDR3 consists of 17 residues. Trimming removed 1 base from V and 7 bases from J; junction bases left unmatched: 12. Here the CDR3 DNA reads TGTGCCAGCAGCTTAGACTGGCGGGAGAGGCGGGGCGGGGAGCTGTTTTTT. Its protein product is CASSLDWRERRGGELFF. Using reference TRBV7-2 and TRBJ2-2 for the parts outside the CDR3, the full variable domain is GAGVSQSPSNKVTEKGKDVELRCDPISGHTALYWYRQSLGQGLEFLIYFQGNSAPDKSGLPSDRFSAERTGGSVSTLTIQRTQQEDSAVYLCASSLDWRERRGGELFFGEGSRLTVL.

J is TRBJ2-1 and V is TRBV5-4; 8 bases align to TRBD2. The CDR3 consists of 15 residues. V dropped 5 bases and J dropped 2; count of bases not matched to a gene: 6. Germline values: CDR1 SGHNT, CDR2 YYREEE (reference sequence). DNA of the CDR3: TGTGCCAGCAGGGGTCATAGCGGGGCCTACAATGAGCAGTTCTTC. It encodes CASRGHSGAYNEQFF.

This chain connects TRBV15 to TRBJ2-1; D ambiguous. From germline, CDR1 is LNHNV and CDR2 YYDKDF (reference sequence). Trimming shortened V by 3 bases and J by 7 bases, and 19 bases separated the two germline ends. CDR3 length: 16 amino acids. CDR3 amino acids: CATSSPLRDARNEQFF. The CDR3 DNA reads as TGTGCCACCAGCAGCCCGCTGCGTGACGCCAGGAATGAGCAGTTCTTC.

The CDR3 sequence is CASSSLSQVNTEAFF. Written as DNA, the CDR3 is TGTGCCAGCAGCTCTCTATCACAAGTAAACACTGAAGCTTTCTTT. The chain couples TRBV5-4 to TRBJ1-1; D is undetermined. This CDR3 is 15 amino acids long. Germline CDR1 SGHNT, CDR2 YYREEE (reference sequence). V was trimmed by 3 bases and J by 2 bases, leaving 14 bases between them.

On this clone: This sample also contains other DNA sequences that code for the same CDR3. CDR3 loop: CASLPARNTEAFF. The CDR3 DNA sequence: TGTGCCAGCCTGCCCGCCAGAAACACTGAAGCTTTCTTT. The chain employs TRBV7-9 and TRBJ1-1; no clear D. V was pared by 8 bases and J by 2 bases, with 12 bases between. The CDR3 runs to 13 residues. Looked up from germline, CDR1 is SEHNR and CDR2 is FQNEAQ (reference sequence). Full variable domain (missing parts from reference TRBV7-9 and TRBJ1-1): DTGVSQNPRHKITKRGQNVTFRCDPISEHNRLYWYRQTLGQGPEFLTYFQNEAQLEKSRLLSDRFSAERPKGSFSTLEIQRTEQGDSAMYLCASLPARNTEAFFGQGTRLTVV.

The table lists this clone with a count of one. This CDR3 is CASSLGDGELFF. The DNA of the CDR3 is TGTGCCAGCAGCTTGGGGGACGGGGAGCTGTTTTTT. The V and J genes are TRBV11-3 and TRBJ2-2; either TRBD1 or TRBD2 may supply D (5 bases each). This CDR3 region has 12 residues. Germline lookup yields CDR1 SGHNT and CDR2 YENEEA. V was clipped by 3 bases and J by 7 bases, with 6 bases between them.

This clone showed up just a few times. CDR3 sequence: CASSFGPGSGNTIYF. In DNA, the CDR3 is TGTGCCAGCAGTTTCGGTCCAGGCTCTGGAAACACCATATATTTT. The genes are TRBV28 and TRBJ1-3; D gene unclear. The CDR3 consists of 15 residues. CDR1 and CDR2 from the germline V gene are MDHEN and SYDVKM. Trimming cost V 3 bases and J 0 bases, with 9 bases left between them.

This clone showed up just once. The V and J genes are TRBV4-2 and TRBJ2-7, with 11 bases matching TRBD1. Germline V lookup: CDR1 LGHNA, CDR2 YNFKEQ. This CDR3 comprises 17 residues. Trimming at V came to 4 bases and at J to 3 bases, leaving 11 bases not matched to a gene. CDR3 DNA: TGTGCCAGCAGCCCTCGGACAGGGGGCGAACACAGCTACGAGCAGTACTTC. Amino acids: CASSPRTGGEHSYEQYF.